In its sample, the clone carrying this TCR beta chain is large. The antigen remains undetermined. The data originate from a study of tumour-infiltrating T cells in Burkitt lymphoma. Study information: Patients covered every epidemiological subtype of Burkitt lymphoma. Survival, overall and progression-free, tracked with productive clonality.

The V end lost 4 bases, the J end lost 5 bases, and 14 bases lay between the germline ends. The CDR3 runs to 15 residues. CDR1 and CDR2 (germline): SEHNR, FQNEAQ (reference sequence). The assay was immunoSEQ multiplex PCR, and TCRdb's table has in-frame clones only and misses some. The sample yields more than 700 clones, 15% to 20% seen once. Study findings and constraints: Several public clonotypes were shared across many Burkitt lymphoma patients.

The receptor's source is a human donor with Burkitt lymphoma. Material for sequencing was tumor tissue. V and J are TRBV7-9 and TRBJ2-2, with a weak D call TRBD1 (6 bases). The CDR3 DNA follows: TGTGCCAGCAGCTACGTGGGGGCAGGAACCGGGGAGCTGTTTTTT. Protein sequence: CASSYVGAGTGELFF.